The T cell receptor (beta chain) under discussion was sequenced for a study of OX40 agonist ivuxolimab in advanced cancers. The wider study: A partial response was reached by three patients: one with hepatocellular carcinoma and two with cutaneous melanoma.

Libraries were prepared by immunoSEQ multiplex PCR; TCRdb keeps only in-frame clonotypes and omits some of them. Of 45,000 or so clones in the sample, approximately 80% are singletons; the top ten hold about 2%. Worth noting for this clone: Its antigen is unidentified.

General study results and limits: In CD8+ T cells, expanded clones were on average more numerous than in CD4+.

Germline-derived CDR1 and CDR2 are WNHNN and SYGVQD (reference sequence). The V end lost 0 bases, the J end lost 8 bases, and 8 bases lay between the germline ends. CDR3 size: 13 residues. This sequence was found in an adult with an advanced solid tumor such as melanoma, head and neck, liver or kidney cancer. Sequenced here: CD4+ or CD8+ T cells sorted from blood, sampled in a trial of the OX40 agonist ivuxolimab. V gene TRBV10-1 combines with J gene TRBJ2-4; D is uncertain. The CDR3 is CASSESRVDIQYF. CDR3 coding DNA: TGCGCCAGCAGTGAGTCTAGGGTTGACATTCAGTACTTC.